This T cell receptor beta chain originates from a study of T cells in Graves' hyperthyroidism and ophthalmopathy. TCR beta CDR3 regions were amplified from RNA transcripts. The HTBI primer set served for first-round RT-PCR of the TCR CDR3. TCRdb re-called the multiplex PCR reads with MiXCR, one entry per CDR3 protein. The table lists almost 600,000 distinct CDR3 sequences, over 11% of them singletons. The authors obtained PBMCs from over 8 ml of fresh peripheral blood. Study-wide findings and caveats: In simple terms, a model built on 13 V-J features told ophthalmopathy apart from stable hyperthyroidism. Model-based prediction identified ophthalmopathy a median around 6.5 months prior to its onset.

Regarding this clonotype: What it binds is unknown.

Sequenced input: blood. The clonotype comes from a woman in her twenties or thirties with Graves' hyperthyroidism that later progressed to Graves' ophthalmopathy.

In nucleotides, the CDR3 is TGTGCCAGCAGCACGGTCCCAGGAGGGGCGGGCATTCAGTACTTC. Translation gives CASSTVPGGAGIQYF. V and J are TRBV5-6 and TRBJ2-4; the D gene is possibly TRBD2 (6 bases). Germline assignment: CDR1 SGHDT and CDR2 YYEEEE. V was shortened by 4 bases and J by 9 bases, with 20 bases between the two germline ends. CDR3 size: 15 residues.